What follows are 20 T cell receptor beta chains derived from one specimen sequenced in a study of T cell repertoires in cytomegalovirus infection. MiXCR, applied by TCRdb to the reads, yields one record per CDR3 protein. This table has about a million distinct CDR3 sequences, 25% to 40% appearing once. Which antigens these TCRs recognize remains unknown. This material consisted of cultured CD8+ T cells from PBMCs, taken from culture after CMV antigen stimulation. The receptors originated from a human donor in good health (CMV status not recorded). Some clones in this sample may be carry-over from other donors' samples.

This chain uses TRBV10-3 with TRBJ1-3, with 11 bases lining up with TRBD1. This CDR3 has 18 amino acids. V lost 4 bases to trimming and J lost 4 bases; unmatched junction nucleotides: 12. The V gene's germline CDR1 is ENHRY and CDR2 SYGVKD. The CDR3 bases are TGTGCCATCAGTGTAAAGGACAGGGGGCCCAGGAGAGGAAACACCATATATTTT. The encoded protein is CAISVKDRGPRRGNTIYF.

CDR3 sequence (DNA): TGTGCCAGCAGTTACGATCCCTCTGGGGCCAACGTCCTGACTTTC. Amino acids: CASSYDPSGANVLTF. The chain has TRBV6-5 and TRBJ2-6, with no clear D. The germline V gene encodes CDR1 MNHEY and CDR2 SVGAGI. V was shortened by 2 bases and J by 0 bases, with 5 bases between the two germline ends. CDR3 length equals 15 residues.

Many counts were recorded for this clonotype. This CDR3 reads CASSLVYGVSDTQYF. CDR3 in DNA: TGTGCCAGCAGCTTAGTATACGGGGTCTCTGATACGCAGTATTTT. The chain is built from TRBV7-9 and TRBJ2-3, with D possibly TRBD2 on 5 matching bases. Between the trimmed V and J ends, which lost 1 base and 6 bases, there was a span of 14 bases. The CDR3 has 15 amino acids. Per germline, CDR1 SEHNR and CDR2 FQNEAQ (reference sequence).

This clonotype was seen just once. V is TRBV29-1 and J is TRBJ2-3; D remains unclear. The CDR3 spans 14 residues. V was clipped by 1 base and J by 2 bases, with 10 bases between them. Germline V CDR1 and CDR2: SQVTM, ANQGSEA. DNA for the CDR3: TGCAGCGTTGAAGGCAGTCATTACACAGATACGCAGTATTTT. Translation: CSVEGSHYTDTQYF.

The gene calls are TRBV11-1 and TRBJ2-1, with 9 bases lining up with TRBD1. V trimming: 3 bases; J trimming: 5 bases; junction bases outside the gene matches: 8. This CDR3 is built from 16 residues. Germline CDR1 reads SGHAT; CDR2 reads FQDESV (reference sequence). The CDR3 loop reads CASSFAGTGRNNEQFF. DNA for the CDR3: TGTGCCAGCAGCTTCGCCGGGACAGGGAGAAACAATGAGCAGTTCTTC.

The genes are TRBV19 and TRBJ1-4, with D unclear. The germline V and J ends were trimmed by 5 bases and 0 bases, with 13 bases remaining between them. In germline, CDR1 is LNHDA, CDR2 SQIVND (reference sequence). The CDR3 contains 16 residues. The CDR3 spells CASSLWTAATNEKLFF. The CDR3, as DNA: TGTGCCAGTAGTCTGTGGACCGCCGCAACTAATGAAAAACTGTTTTTT.

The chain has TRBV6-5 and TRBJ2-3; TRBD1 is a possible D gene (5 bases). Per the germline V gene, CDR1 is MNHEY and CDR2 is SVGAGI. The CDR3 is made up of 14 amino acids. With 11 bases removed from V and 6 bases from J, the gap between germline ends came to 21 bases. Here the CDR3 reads CACCEGARADTQYF. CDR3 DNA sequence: TGTGCCTGTTGTGAAGGGGCCCGCGCGGATACGCAGTATTTT.

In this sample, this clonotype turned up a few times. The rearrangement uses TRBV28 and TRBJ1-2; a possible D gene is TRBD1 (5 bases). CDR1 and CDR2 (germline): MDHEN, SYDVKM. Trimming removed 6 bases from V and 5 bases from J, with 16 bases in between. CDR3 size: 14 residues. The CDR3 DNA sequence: TGTGCCAGCAGGGGATCCCGGACAAGATATGGCTACACCTTC. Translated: CASRGSRTRYGYTF.

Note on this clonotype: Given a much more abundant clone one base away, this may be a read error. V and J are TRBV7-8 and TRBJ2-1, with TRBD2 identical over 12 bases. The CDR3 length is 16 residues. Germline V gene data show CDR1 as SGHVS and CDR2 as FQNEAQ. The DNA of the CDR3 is TGTGTCAGCCGACTAGCGGGGGACCTTGCCTACAATGAGCAGTTCTTC. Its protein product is CVSRLAGDLAYNEQFF.

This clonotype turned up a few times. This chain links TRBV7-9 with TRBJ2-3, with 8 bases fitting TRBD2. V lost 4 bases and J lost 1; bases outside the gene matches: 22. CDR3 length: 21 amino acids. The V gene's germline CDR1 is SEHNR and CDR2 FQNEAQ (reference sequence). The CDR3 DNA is TGTGCCAGCAGCTACTATTACCCTCGTGTAACTAGCGGAGGCCGCACAGATACGCAGTATTTT. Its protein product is CASSYYYPRVTSGGRTDTQYF.

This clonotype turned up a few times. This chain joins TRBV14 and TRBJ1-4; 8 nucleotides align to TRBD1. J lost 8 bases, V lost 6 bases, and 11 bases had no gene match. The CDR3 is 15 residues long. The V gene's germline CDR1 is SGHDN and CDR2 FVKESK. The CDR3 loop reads CASSSAGQGWEKLFF. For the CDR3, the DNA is TGTGCCAGCAGTTCCGCAGGACAGGGTTGGGAAAAACTGTTTTTT.

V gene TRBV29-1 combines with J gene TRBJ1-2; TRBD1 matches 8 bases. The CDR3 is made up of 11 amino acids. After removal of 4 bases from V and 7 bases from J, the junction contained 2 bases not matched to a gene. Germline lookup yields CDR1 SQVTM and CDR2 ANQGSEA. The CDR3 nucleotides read TGCAGCGTTGCGACAGGGGCTGGCTACACCTTC. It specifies CSVATGAGYTF.

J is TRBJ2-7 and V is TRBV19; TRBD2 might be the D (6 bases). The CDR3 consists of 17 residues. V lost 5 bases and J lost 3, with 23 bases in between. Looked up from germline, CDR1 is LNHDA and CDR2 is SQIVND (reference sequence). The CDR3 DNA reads TGTGCCAGTAGTCCCCACCCCCCGGGACTCGAAATCTACGAGCAGTACTTC. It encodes CASSPHPPGLEIYEQYF. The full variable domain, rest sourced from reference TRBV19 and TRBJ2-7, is DGGITQSPKYLFRKEGQNVTLSCEQNLNHDAMYWYRQDPGQGLRLIYYSQIVNDFQKGDIAEGYSVSREKKESFPLTVTSAQKNPTAFYLCASSPHPPGLEIYEQYFGPGTRLTVT.

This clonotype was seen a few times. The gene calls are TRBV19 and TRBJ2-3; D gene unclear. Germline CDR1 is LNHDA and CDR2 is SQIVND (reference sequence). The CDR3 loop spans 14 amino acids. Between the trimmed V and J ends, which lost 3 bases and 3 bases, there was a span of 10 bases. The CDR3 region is CASSIYPSTDTQYF. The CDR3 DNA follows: TGTGCCAGTAGTATCTATCCCTCGACAGATACGCAGTATTTT.

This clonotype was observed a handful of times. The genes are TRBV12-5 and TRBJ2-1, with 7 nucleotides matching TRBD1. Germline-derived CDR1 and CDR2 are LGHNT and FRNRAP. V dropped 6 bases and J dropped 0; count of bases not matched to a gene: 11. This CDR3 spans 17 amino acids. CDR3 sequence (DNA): TGTGCTAGTGGCCCTGCCCAGACAGGGTACTCCTACAATGAGCAGTTCTTC. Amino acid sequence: CASGPAQTGYSYNEQFF.

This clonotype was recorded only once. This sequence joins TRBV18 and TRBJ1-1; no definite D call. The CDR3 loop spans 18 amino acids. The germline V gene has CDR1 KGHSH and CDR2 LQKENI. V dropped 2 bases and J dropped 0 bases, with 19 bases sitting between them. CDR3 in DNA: TGTGCCAGCTCACCAACCAGGAGCTCGACCGCTATGAACACTGAAGCTTTCTTT. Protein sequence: CASSPTRSSTAMNTEAFF.

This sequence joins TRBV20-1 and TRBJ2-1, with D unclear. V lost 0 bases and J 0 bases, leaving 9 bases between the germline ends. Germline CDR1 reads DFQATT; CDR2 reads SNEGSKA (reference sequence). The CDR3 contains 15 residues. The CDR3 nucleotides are TGCAGTGCTAGAGATCTGCGGAGCTCCTACAATGAGCAGTTCTTC. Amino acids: CSARDLRSSYNEQFF.

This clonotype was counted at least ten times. The CDR3 DNA reads TGTGCCAGCAGCTTTCCGGACGGGAATGAAAAACTGTTTTTT. Translated: CASSFPDGNEKLFF. J is TRBJ1-4 and V is TRBV7-8; D is undetermined. The V end lost 3 bases, the J end lost 5 bases, and 10 bases lay between the germline ends. Germline CDR1 and CDR2: SGHVS and FQNEAQ. CDR3 length equals 14 residues. The complete variable domain, with remaining parts taken from reference TRBV7-8 and TRBJ1-4, reads GAGVSQSPRYKVAKRGQDVALRCDPISGHVSLFWYQQALGQGPEFLTYFQNEAQLDKSGLPSDRFFAERPEGSVSTLKIQRTQQEDSAVYLCASSFPDGNEKLFFGSGTQLSVL.

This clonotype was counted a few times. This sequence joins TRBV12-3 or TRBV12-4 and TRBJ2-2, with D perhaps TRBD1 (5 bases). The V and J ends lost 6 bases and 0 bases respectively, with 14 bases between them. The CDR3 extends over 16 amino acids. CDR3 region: CASRAGKDSNTGELFF. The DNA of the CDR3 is TGTGCCAGCAGGGCAGGGAAAGACTCGAACACCGGGGAGCTGTTTTTT.

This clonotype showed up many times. CDR3 DNA sequence: TGTGCCATCTTAGGGGGCACAGATACGCAGTATTTT. Protein sequence: CAILGGTDTQYF. The chain has TRBV7-2 and TRBJ2-3, with a tentative D call TRBD1 (5 bases). The germline CDR1 and CDR2 sequences are SGHTA and FQGNSA. Trimming took off 10 bases at V and 1 base at J, with 9 bases between the two ends. The CDR3 contains 12 residues.